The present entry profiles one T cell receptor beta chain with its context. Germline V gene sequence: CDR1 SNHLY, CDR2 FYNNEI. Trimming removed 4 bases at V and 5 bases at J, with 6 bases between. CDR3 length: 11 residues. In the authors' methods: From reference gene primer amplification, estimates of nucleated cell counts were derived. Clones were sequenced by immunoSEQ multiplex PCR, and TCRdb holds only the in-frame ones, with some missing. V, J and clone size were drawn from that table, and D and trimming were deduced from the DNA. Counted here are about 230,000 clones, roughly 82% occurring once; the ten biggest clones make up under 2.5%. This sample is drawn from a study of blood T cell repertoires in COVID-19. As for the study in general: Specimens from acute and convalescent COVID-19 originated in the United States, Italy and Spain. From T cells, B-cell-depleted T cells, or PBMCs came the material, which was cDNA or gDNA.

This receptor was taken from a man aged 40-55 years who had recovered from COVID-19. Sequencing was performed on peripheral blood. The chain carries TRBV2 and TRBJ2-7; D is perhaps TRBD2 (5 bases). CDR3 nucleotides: TGTGCCAGCAGTGCCGGGGACGAGCAGTACTTC. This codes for CASSAGDEQYF.